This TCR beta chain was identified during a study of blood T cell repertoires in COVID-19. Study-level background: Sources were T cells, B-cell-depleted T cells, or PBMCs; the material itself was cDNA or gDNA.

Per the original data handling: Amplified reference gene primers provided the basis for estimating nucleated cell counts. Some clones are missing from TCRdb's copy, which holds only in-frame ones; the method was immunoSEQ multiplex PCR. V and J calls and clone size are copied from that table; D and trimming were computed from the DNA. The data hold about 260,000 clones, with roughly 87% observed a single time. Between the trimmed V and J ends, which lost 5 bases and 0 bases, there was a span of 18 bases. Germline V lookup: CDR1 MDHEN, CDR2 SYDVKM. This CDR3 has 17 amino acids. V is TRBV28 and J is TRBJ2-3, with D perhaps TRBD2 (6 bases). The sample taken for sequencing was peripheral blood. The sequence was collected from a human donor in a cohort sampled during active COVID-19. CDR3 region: CASSPRAGRGSTDTQYF. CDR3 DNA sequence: TGTGCCAGCAGTCCAAGAGCGGGTCGGGGCAGCACAGATACGCAGTATTTT.